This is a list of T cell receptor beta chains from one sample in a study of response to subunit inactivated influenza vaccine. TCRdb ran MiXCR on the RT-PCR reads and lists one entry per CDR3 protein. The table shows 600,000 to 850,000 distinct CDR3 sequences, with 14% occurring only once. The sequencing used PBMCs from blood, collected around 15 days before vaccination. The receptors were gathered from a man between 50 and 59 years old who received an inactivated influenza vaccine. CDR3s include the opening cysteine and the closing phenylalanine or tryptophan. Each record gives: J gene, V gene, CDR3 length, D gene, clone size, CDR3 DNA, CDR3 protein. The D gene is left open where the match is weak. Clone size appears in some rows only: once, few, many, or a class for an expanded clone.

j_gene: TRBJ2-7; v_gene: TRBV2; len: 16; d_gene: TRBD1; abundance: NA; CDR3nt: TGTGCCAGCAACGAAATAGCGAGGGGGCTCAGCTACGAGCAGTACTTC; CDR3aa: CASNEIARGLSYEQYF
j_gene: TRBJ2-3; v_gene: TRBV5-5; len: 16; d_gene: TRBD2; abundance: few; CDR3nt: TGTGCCAGCAGCTTGGAATTAGCGGGGAGCACAGATACGCAGTATTTT; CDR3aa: CASSLELAGSTDTQYF
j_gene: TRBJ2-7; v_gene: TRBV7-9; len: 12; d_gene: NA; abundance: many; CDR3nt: TGTGCCAGCAGCTTAGCAGGGGTCGAGCAGTACTTC; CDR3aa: CASSLAGVEQYF
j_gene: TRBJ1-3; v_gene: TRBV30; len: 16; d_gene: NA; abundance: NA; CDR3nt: TGTGCCTGGAGTGTATGGCAGCGAAGGGCCGGAAACACCATATATTTT; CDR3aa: CAWSVWQRRAGNTIYF
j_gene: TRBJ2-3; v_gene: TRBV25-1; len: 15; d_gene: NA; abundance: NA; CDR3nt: TGTGCCAGCAGTGAGCTCATTCCCCGCACAGATACGCAGTATTTT; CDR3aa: CASSELIPRTDTQYF
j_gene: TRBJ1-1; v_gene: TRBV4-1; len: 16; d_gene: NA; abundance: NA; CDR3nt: TGCGCCAGCAGCCAAGGCTTCCCGGGCTCGAACACTGAAGCTTTCTTT; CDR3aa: CASSQGFPGSNTEAFF
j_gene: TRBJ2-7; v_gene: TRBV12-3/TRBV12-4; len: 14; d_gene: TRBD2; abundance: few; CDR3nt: TGTGCCAGCAGTCCGCTCGGGAGGGCACCCGAGCAGTACTTC; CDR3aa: CASSPLGRAPEQYF
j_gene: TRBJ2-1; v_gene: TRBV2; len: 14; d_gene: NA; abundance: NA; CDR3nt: TGTGCCAGCAGGGAGGGAGACAGGGACAATGAGCAGTTCTTC; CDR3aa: CASREGDRDNEQFF
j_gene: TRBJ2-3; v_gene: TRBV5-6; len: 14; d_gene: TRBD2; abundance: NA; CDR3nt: TGTGCCAGCAGCGATAGCGGGGGGGCTAATACGCAGTATTTT; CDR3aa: CASSDSGGANTQYF
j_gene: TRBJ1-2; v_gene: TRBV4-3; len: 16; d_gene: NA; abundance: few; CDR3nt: TGCGCCAGCAGCCAAGGGGCAGAACGGAACCACTATGGCTACACCTTC; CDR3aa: CASSQGAERNHYGYTF
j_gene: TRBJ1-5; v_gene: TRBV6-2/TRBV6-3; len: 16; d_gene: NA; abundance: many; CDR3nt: TGTGCCAGCAGTTACGTTGAGGGGCAGGTAAACCAGCCCCAGCATTTT; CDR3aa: CASSYVEGQVNQPQHF
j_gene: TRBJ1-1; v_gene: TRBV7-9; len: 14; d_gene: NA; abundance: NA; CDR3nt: TGTGCCAGCAGCTTCACCTTGGGAGCGAGTGAAGCTTTCTTT; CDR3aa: CASSFTLGASEAFF
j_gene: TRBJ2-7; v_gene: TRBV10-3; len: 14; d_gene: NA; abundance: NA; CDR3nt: TGTGCCATCAGTGATACAGGTATAATCTACGAGCAGTACTTC; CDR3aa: CAISDTGIIYEQYF
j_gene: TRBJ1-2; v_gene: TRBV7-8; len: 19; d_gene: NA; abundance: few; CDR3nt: TGTGCCAGCACCCTATTGGGAGACCGGACAGAACACGCTAACTATGGCTACACCTTC; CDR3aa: CASTLLGDRTEHANYGYTF
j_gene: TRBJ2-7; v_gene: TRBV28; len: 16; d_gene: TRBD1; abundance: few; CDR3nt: TGTGCCAGCAGTTTTCGGGGGACACAGGGGGCTTACGAGCAGTACTTC; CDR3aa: CASSFRGTQGAYEQYF
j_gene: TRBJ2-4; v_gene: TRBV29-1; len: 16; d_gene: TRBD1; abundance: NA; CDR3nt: TGCAGCGTCGGGGCTGGGACAGGTCTAGCCAAAAACATTCAGTACTTC; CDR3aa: CSVGAGTGLAKNIQYF
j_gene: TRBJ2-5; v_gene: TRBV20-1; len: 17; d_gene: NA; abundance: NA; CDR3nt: TGCAGTGCTCACCCGGGTCTAGGCGGGGCGTACCAAGAGACCCAGTACTTC; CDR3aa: CSAHPGLGGAYQETQYF
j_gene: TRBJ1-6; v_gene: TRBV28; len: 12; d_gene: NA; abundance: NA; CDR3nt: TGTGCCAGCAGCCTCCTCGCCAATCCCCTCCACTTT; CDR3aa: CASSLLANPLHF
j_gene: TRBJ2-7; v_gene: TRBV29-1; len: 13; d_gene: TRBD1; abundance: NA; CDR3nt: TGCAGCGTTGGACCCGGACAGGGCACCGAGCAGTACTTC; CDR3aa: CSVGPGQGTEQYF
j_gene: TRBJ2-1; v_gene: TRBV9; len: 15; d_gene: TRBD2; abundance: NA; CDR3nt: TGTGCCAGCAGCGTAGAGGGGACTAGCTACAATGAGCAGTTCTTC; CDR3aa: CASSVEGTSYNEQFF
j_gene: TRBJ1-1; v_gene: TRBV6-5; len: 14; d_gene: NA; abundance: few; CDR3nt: TGTGCCAGCAGTTACTCGCTCTTGAACACTGAAGCTTTCTTT; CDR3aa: CASSYSLLNTEAFF
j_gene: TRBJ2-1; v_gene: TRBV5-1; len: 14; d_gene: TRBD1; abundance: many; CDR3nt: TGCGCCAGCAGCCGTCCGGACAGGTCGAATGAGCAGTTCTTC; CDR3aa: CASSRPDRSNEQFF
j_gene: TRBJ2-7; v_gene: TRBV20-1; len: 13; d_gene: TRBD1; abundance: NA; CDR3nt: TGCAGTGCTAGAGCCGGGACAGCCTACGAGCAGTACTTC; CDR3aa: CSARAGTAYEQYF
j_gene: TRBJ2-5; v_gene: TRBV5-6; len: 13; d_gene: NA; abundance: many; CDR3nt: TGTGCCAGCAGCTTTACAGCCCAAGAGACCCAGTACTTC; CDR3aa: CASSFTAQETQYF
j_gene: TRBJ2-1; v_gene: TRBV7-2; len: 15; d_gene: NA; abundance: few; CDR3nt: TGTGCCAGCAGCATAGACTATAGCTCCTACAATGAGCAGTTCTTC; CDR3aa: CASSIDYSSYNEQFF
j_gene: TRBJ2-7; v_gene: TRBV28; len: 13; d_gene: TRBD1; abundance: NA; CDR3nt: TGTGCCAGCAGCTCCGGACAGGCAGGCGAGCAGTACTTC; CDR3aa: CASSSGQAGEQYF
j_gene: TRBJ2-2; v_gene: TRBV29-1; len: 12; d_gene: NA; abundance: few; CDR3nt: TGCAGCGTTGCTATAGAGACCGGGGAGCTGTTTTTT; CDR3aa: CSVAIETGELFF
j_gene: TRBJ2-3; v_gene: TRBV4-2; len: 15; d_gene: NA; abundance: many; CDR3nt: TGTGCCAGCAGCCCGACTAGAGGGGGCACAGATACGCAGTATTTT; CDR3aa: CASSPTRGGTDTQYF
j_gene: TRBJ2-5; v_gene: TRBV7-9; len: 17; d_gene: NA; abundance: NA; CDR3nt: TGTGCCAGCAGCCCGCCCCCGGACGGGGCGGTTGGCGAGACCCAGTACTTC; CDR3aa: CASSPPPDGAVGETQYF
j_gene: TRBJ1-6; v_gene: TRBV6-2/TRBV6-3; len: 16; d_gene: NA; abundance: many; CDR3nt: TGTGCCAGCAGTTACGAGCCAGGGTATTATCGGTCTCCCCTCCACTTT; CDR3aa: CASSYEPGYYRSPLHF
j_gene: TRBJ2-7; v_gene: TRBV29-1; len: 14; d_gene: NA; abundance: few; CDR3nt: TGCAGCGTTGAAGTCCGGCTGGGATCCTACGAGCAGTACTTC; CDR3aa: CSVEVRLGSYEQYF
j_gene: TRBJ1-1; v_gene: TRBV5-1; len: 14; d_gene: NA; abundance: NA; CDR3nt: TGCGCCAGCAGCATGACAGAGAGGAACACTGAAGCTTTCTTT; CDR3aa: CASSMTERNTEAFF
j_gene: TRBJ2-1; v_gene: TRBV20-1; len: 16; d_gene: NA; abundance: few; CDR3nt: TGCAGTGCAACAACCCGAGCGGAGCGAGTGAGAAATGAGCAGTTCTTC; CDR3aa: CSATTRAERVRNEQFF
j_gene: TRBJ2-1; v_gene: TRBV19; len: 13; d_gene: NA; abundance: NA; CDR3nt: TGTGCCAGTAACTCCTCCCCTGGGGGTGAGCAGTTCTTC; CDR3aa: CASNSSPGGEQFF
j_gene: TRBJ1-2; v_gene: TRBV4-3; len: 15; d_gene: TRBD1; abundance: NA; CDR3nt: TGCGCCAGCAGCCAATTCAACAGGGGGAACTATGGCTACACCTTC; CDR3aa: CASSQFNRGNYGYTF
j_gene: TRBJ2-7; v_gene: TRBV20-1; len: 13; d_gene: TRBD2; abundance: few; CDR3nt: TGCAGTGCTGGGGGAGGGATGGGGTACGAGCAGTACTTC; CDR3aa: CSAGGGMGYEQYF
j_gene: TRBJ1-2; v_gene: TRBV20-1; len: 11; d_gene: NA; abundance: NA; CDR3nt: TGCAGCCTAACAGGGATAAGCGGCCACACCTTC; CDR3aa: CSLTGISGHTF
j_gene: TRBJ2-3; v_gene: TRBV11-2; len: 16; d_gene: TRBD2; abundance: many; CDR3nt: TGTGCCAGCAGCTGGGGGGGGGTGACTAGCGGGGATACGCAGTATTTT; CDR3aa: CASSWGGVTSGDTQYF
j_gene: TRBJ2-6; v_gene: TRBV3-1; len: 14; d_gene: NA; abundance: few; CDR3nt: TGTGCCAGCAGGCGGTCGGATGGGGCCAACGTCCTGACTTTC; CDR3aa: CASRRSDGANVLTF
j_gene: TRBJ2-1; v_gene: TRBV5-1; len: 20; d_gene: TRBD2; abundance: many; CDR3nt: TGCGCCAGCAGCCCCGGGACTAGCGGGAGTGGTTGGTGGGTCTTCAATGAGCAGTTCTTC; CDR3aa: CASSPGTSGSGWWVFNEQFF
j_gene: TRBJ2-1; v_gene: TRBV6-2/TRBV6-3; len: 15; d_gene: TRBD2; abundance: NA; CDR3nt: TGTGCCAGCAGTTCCGTCGGGGGGGAGAACAATGAGCAGTTCTTC; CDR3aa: CASSSVGGENNEQFF
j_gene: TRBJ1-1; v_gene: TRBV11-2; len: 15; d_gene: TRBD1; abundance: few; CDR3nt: TGTGCCAGCAGCTTAGCGCCTGGGACAGCGGCTGAAGCTTTCTTT; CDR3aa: CASSLAPGTAAEAFF